This record covers a single T cell receptor beta chain. The protocol was immunoSEQ multiplex PCR, while the TCRdb copy is restricted to in-frame clones and leaves out a portion. In the table there are roughly 280,000 clones, around 87% of which are singletons. These data are taken from a study of blood T cell repertoires in COVID-19. Study background: Acute and convalescent COVID-19 specimens originated in the United States, Italy and Spain.

The sequence was obtained from a man between 18 and 29 years old with active or convalescent COVID-19. The sample was peripheral blood.

The CDR3 nucleotides read TGTGCCAGCAGCTCCAAACTCCGGGAGAGCTACAATGAGCAGTTCTTC. It encodes CASSSKLRESYNEQFF. This chain joins TRBV25-1 and TRBJ2-1; D may be TRBD2 (6 bases). This CDR3 contains 16 residues. From germline, CDR1 is MGHDK and CDR2 SYGVNS. V was clipped by 6 bases and J by 3 bases, with 18 bases between them.